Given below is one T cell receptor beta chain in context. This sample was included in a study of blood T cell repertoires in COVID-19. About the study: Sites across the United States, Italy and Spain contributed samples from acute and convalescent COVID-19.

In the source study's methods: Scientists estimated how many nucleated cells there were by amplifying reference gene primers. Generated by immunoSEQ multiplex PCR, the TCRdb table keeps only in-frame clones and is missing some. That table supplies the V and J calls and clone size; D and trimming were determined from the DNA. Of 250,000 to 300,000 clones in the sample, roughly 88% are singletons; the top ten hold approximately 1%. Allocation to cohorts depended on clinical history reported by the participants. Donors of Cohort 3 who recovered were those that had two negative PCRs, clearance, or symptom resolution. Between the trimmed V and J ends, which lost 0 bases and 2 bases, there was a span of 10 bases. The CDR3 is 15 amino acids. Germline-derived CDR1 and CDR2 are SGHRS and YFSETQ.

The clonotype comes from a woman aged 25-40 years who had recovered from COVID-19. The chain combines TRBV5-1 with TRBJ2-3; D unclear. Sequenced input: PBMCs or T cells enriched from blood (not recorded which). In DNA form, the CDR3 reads TGCGCCAGCAGCTTGGCCCTTCGTCTCACAGATACGCAGTATTTT. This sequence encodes CASSLALRLTDTQYF.